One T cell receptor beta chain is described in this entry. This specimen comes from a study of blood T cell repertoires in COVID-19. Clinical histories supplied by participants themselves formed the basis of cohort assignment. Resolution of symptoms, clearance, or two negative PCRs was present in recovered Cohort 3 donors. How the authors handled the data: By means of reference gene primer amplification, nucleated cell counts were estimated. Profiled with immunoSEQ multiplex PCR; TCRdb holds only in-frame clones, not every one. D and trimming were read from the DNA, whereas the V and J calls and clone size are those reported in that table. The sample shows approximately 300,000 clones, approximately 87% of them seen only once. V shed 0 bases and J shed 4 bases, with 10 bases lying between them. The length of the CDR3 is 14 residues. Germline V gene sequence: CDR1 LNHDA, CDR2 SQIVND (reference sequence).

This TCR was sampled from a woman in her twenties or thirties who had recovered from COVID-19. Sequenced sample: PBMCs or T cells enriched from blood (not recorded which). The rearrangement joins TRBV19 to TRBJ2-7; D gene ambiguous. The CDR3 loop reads CASSIDGRLYEQYF. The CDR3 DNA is TGTGCCAGTAGTATAGACGGCAGACTTTACGAGCAGTACTTC.